The TCR beta chain described here comes from a study of blood T cell repertoires in COVID-19. Assay used: immunoSEQ multiplex PCR; TCRdb lists only in-frame clones, some missing. Among about 220,000 clones listed, roughly 89% were seen once. CDR3 length: 11 amino acids. V gave up 7 bases and J gave up 2 bases, with 5 bases separating them. Looked up from germline, CDR1 is MNHEY and CDR2 is SVGAGI. This rearrangement joins TRBV6-5 to TRBJ1-1; D gene unclear. Specimen: PBMCs or T cells enriched from blood (not recorded which). The receptor comes from a woman aged 40 to 50 with acute COVID-19. CDR3 residues: CASNGNTEAFF. CDR3 nucleotide sequence: TGTGCCAGCAACGGTAACACTGAAGCTTTCTTT.